This TCR beta chain is from a study of cytomegalovirus exposure and HLA in healthy donors. This CDR3 contains 14 residues. V dropped 7 bases and J dropped 2; count of bases not matched to a gene: 8. Per germline, CDR1 SQVTM and CDR2 ANQGSEA. The PCR had 60 Vbeta and 13 Jbeta primers. Profiled with immunoSEQ multiplex PCR; TCRdb holds only in-frame clones, not every one. The sample has about 150,000 clones, 82% seen once; the top ten hold under 8%. Study findings and constraints: Sequencing depth roughly uniform across donors was assumed in presence/absence analyses.

Details on this clone: The antigen is undetermined.

The sequence was collected from a woman between 45 and 65 years old in good health and CMV-seropositive. Material for sequencing was PBMCs. The rearrangement joins TRBV29-1 to TRBJ2-7, with 10 bases lining up with TRBD2. CDR3 nucleotides: TGCAGCGCCGCTAGCGGGGGATGGCCCTACGAGCAGTACTTC. It codes for CSAASGGWPYEQYF.